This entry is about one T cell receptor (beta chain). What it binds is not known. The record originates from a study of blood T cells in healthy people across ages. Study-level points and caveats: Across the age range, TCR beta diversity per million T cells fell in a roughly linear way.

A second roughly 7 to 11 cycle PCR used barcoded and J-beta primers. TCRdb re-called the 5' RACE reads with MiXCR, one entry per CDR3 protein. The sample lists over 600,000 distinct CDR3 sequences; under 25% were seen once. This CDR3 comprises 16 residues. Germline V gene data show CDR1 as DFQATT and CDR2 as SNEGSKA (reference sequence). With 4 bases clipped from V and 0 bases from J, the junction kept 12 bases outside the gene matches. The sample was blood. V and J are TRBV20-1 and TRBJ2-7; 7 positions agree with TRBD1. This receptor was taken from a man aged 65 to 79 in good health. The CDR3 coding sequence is TGCAGTGCTACCTACCCCGACAGGGTGAGCTCCTACGAGCAGTACTTC. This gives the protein CSATYPDRVSSYEQYF.